This T cell receptor beta chain was profiled in a study of T cells in Graves' hyperthyroidism and ophthalmopathy. Hyperthyroidism of Graves' type that showed no ophthalmopathy progression within 18 months was stable. Hyperthyroidism was newly diagnosed in patients aged 18 to 65 (duration under 2 months). Orbital computed tomography and thyroid ultrasound, together with serum TRAb and thyroxine and clinical symptoms, were used for diagnoses. Germline trimming cut 5 bases from V and 4 bases from J; bases unmatched to any gene: 7. The germline V gene has CDR1 MNHNS and CDR2 SASEGT. The CDR3 has 14 residues. This clonotype was seen at least ten times. TCR beta CDR3 sequences were amplified from RNA transcripts. The primer set for the first-round RT-PCR of the TCR CDR3 was HTBI. TCRdb re-called the multiplex PCR reads through MiXCR, storing one row per CDR3 protein. Of some 420,000 distinct CDR3 sequences listed, roughly 13% are singletons.

The chain couples TRBV6-1 to TRBJ2-7; 8 bases map to TRBD1. The specimen sequenced was blood. This TCR was sampled from a woman aged 18-29 years with Graves' hyperthyroidism. DNA of the CDR3: TGTGCCAGCAGTTATCGTCAGGGGGCTTACGAGCAGTACTTC. Protein: CASSYRQGAYEQYF.